This passage covers 9 T cell receptor beta chains from one sample sequenced in a study of regulatory T cells in long-lasting Graves disease. The time point here: newly diagnosed GD, antithyroid drugs for less than 3 months. PBMC RNA was the source of the TCR library. Researchers made TCR beta libraries by using iRepertoire HTBI primers and running Arm-PCR on CDR3 regions. TCRdb re-analysed the multiplex PCR reads in MiXCR, keeping a single row per CDR3 protein. The table lists hundreds of thousands of distinct CDR3 sequences, over 14% of them singletons. This same sample was also part of a study on T cells in Graves' hyperthyroidism and ophthalmopathy.

This sample comprised peripheral blood mononuclear cells (PBMCs), obtained at new diagnosis, from a patient treated with antithyroid drugs. Receptors originate from a woman aged 40 to 50 with Graves disease.

This clonotype has ten or more counts. The V and J genes are TRBV3-1 and TRBJ2-3; weak D call: TRBD2 (5 bases). The V end was cut by 1 base, the J end by 1 base, with 15 bases between. The CDR3 sequence is 17 residues long. Germline V CDR1 and CDR2: LGHDT, YNNKEL (reference sequence). CDR3 coding DNA: TGTGCCAGCAGCCAAGGCTGGGCCAGCGGACGCACAGATACGCAGTATTTT. Its protein is CASSQGWASGRTDTQYF.

This clonotype was observed many times. The CDR3 loop is CASSQPGAGDEQFF. DNA for the CDR3: TGCGCCAGCAGCCAACCGGGGGCGGGCGATGAGCAGTTCTTC. The chain combines TRBV5-1 with TRBJ2-1; D could derive from TRBD1 or TRBD2 (6 bases each). The germline CDR1 and CDR2 sequences are SGHRS and YFSETQ. The CDR3 spans 14 residues. V lost 4 bases and J 8 bases, leaving 16 bases between the germline ends.

The chain has TRBV24-1 and TRBJ1-2; D might be TRBD1 (5 bases). The V gene lost 2 bases and the J gene lost 5 bases, with 14 bases spanning the gap. There are 15 residues in the CDR3. Germline CDR1 is KGHDR and CDR2 is SFDVKD. In nucleotides, the CDR3 is TGTGCCACCAGTGATTCAGGGTTGGGATTATATGGCTACACCTTC. This gives the protein CATSDSGLGLYGYTF.

There are many counts of this clonotype. The chain combines TRBV7-2 with TRBJ1-4, with 7 bases lining up with TRBD1. CDR1 and CDR2 from the germline V gene are SGHTA and FQGNSA. CDR3 length: 15 residues. Germline trimming cut 0 bases from V and 7 bases from J; bases unmatched to any gene: 5. CDR3 loop: CASSLAIGGGEKLFF. The CDR3 DNA reads as TGTGCCAGCAGCTTAGCGATAGGGGGCGGTGAAAAACTGTTTTTT.

The rearrangement uses TRBV4-2 and TRBJ2-5, with TRBD2 identical over 8 bases. The V gene's germline CDR1 is LGHNA and CDR2 YNFKEQ. The CDR3 spans 14 residues. V lost 5 bases, J lost 5 bases, and 7 bases stayed unmatched. CDR3 amino acids: CASSYGTSQETQYF. DNA for the CDR3: TGTGCCAGCAGCTATGGGACTAGTCAGGAGACCCAGTACTTC.

This clonotype was seen more than once but under ten times. The genes are TRBV27 and TRBJ2-4, with 8 bases that match TRBD2. CDR1 and CDR2 (germline): MNHEY, SMNVEV (reference sequence). The CDR3 runs to 16 residues. V trimming: 3 bases; J trimming: 0 bases; junction bases outside the gene matches: 4. The CDR3 DNA sequence: TGTGCCAGCAGTTTGCTCGGGGGGGGAGCCAAAAACATTCAGTACTTC. It specifies CASSLLGGGAKNIQYF.

V gene TRBV29-1 combines with J gene TRBJ1-4, with TRBD1 as a possible D gene (5 bases). Germline CDR1 SQVTM, CDR2 ANQGSEA. This CDR3 has 14 amino acids. Between the trimmed V and J ends, which lost 0 bases and 10 bases, there was a span of 15 bases. The CDR3 protein is CSVEDMAGSGKLFF. In DNA form, the CDR3 reads TGCAGCGTTGAAGATATGGCAGGGTCGGGAAAACTGTTTTTT. The full variable domain, completed using reference TRBV29-1 and TRBJ1-4, is SAVISQKPSRDICQRGTSLTIQCQVDSQVTMMFWYRQQPGQSLTLIATANQGSEATYESGFVIDKFPISRPNLTFSTLTVSNMSPEDSSIYLCSVEDMAGSGKLFFGSGTQLSVL.

This clonotype occurred many times. The chain uses TRBV18 and TRBJ2-7, with D unresolved. CDR1 is KGHSH, CDR2 LQKENI, per germline. This CDR3 is built from 16 residues. The germline V and J ends were trimmed by 3 bases and 2 bases, with 17 bases remaining between them. As DNA, the CDR3 is TGTGCCAGCTCACCCCTACACGGTAGAACCACCTACGAGCAGTACTTC. This encodes CASSPLHGRTTYEQYF.

This clonotype was picked up one time. This may stem from a read error, because a much larger clone lies one nucleotide away. The chain combines TRBV20-1 with TRBJ2-2, with D perhaps assigned TRBD1 or TRBD2 (5 bases each). In germline, CDR1 is DFQATT, CDR2 SNEGSKA (reference sequence). The CDR3 is made up of 13 amino acids. The CDR3 is CSAKTANTGELVF. The CDR3 nucleotides are TGCAGTGCAAAGACAGCGAACACCGGGGAGCTGGTTTTT.